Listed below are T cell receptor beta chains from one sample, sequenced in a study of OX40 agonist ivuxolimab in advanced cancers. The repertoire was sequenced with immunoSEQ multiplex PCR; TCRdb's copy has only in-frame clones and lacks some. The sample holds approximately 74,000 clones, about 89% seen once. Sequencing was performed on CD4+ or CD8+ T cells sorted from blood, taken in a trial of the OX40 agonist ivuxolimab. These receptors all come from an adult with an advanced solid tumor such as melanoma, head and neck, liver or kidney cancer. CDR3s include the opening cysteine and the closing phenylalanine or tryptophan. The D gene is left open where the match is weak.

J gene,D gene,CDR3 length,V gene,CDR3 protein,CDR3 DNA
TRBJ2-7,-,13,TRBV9,CASSVGNTYEQYF,TGTGCCAGCAGCGTGGGGAATACCTACGAGCAGTACTTC
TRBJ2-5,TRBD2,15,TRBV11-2,CASSRGLAGTETQYF,TGTGCCAGCAGCCGGGGACTAGCGGGGACAGAGACCCAGTACTTC
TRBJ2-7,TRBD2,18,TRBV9,CASSALLRLGLEGHEQYF,TGTGCCAGCAGCGCCTTATTGAGACTGGGACTAGAGGGCCACGAGCAGTACTTC
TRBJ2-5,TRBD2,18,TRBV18,CASSSGFPGLNGGETQYF,TGTGCCAGCTCATCGGGATTTCCAGGACTCAACGGGGGGGAGACCCAGTACTTC
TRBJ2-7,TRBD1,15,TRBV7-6,CASSRNRDRGGEQYF,TGTGCCAGCAGCCGTAACCGGGACAGGGGGGGCGAGCAGTACTTC
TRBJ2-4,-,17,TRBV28,CASSPRRGMVAKNIQYF,TGTGCCAGCAGTCCAAGAAGGGGGATGGTAGCCAAAAACATTCAGTACTTC
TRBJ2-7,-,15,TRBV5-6,CASSLPRLSSYEQYF,TGTGCCAGCAGCCTGCCGCGGCTCAGCTCCTACGAGCAGTACTTC
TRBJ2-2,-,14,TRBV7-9,CASSFGQITGELFF,TGTGCCAGCAGCTTTGGCCAGATCACCGGGGAGCTGTTTTTT
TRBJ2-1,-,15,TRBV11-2,CASSFRVVGIDEQFF,TGTGCCAGCAGCTTCCGGGTGGTGGGTATCGATGAGCAGTTCTTC
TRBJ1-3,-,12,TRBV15,CATSTLGNTIYF,TGTGCCACCAGCACCCTTGGAAACACCATATATTTT
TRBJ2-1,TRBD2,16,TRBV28,CASRMTSGKLYNEQFF,TGTGCCAGCAGAATGACTAGCGGGAAACTCTACAATGAGCAGTTCTTC
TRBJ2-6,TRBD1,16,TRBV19,CASSIGQGSGANVLTF,TGTGCCAGTAGTATAGGACAGGGTTCTGGGGCCAACGTCCTGACTTTC
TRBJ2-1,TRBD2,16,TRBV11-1,CASSPIGLVYYNEQFF,TGTGCCAGCAGCCCTATCGGACTAGTTTACTACAATGAGCAGTTCTTC
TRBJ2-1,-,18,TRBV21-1,CASSKGLTKTALYNEQFF,TGTGCCAGCAGCAAAGGTCTCACAAAAACCGCTCTGTACAATGAGCAGTTCTTC
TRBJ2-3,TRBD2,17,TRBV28,CASSSSGLAGMGDTQYF,TGTGCCAGCAGTTCCTCGGGACTAGCGGGAATGGGAGATACGCAGTATTTT
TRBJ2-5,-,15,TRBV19,CASKYSGAGWETQYF,TGTGCCAGCAAATACTCTGGGGCAGGGTGGGAGACCCAGTACTTC
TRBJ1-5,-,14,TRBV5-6,CASSALGAQQPQHF,TGTGCCAGCAGCGCACTAGGGGCACAACAGCCCCAGCATTTT